The 12 T cell receptor beta chains listed next were all sequenced from one sample in a study of shared clonotypes between healthy human individuals. Data came from immunoSEQ multiplex PCR; TCRdb stores just in-frame clones and leaves some out. This sample has hundreds of thousands of clones, with approximately 73% found just once. Sample: memory CD4+ T cells sorted from blood. The subset was: CD45RA-negative fraction. These receptors originate from a woman aged 25 to 39 in good health.

Here the CDR3 DNA reads TGTGCCATCAGGGGGAACACTGAAGCTTTCTTT. Its protein is CAIRGNTEAFF. The rearrangement uses TRBV10-3 and TRBJ1-1; D is uncertain. CDR3 length equals 11 residues. V shed 6 bases and J shed 1 base, with 3 bases lying between them. Germline assignment: CDR1 ENHRY and CDR2 SYGVKD.

Here the CDR3 DNA reads TGCAGCGTTGGAAGGACAGGGGCAATCTACGAGCAGTACTTC. This codes for CSVGRTGAIYEQYF. V and J are TRBV29-1 and TRBJ2-7; 9 bases are shared with TRBD1. V lost 4 bases to trimming and J lost 3 bases; unmatched junction nucleotides: 7. This CDR3 contains 14 residues. Looked up from germline, CDR1 is SQVTM and CDR2 is ANQGSEA.

This chain joins TRBV7-8 and TRBJ2-5; unclear D gene. The germline V gene has CDR1 SGHVS and CDR2 FQNEAQ. The V end lost 5 bases, the J end lost 5 bases, and 6 bases lay between the germline ends. The CDR3 has 11 amino acids. CDR3 in DNA: TGTGCCAGCAGCCCTAGGGAGACCCAGTACTTC. It translates to CASSPRETQYF.

The V gene is TRBV4-1, the J gene TRBJ2-2; 10 nucleotides align to TRBD2. Trimming took 1 base from V and 0 from J; bases not matched to a gene: 5. Germline V lookup: CDR1 MGHRA, CDR2 YSYEKL. The CDR3 spans 18 residues. CDR3 protein: CASSQVASGSSNTGELFF. CDR3 nucleotides: TGCGCCAGCAGCCAAGTAGCTAGCGGGAGTTCGAACACCGGGGAGCTGTTTTTT.

The chain carries TRBV30 and TRBJ2-2; no firm D call. Per the germline V gene, CDR1 is GTSNPN and CDR2 is SVGIG (reference sequence). The CDR3 consists of 11 residues. V was trimmed by 0 bases and J by 7 bases, leaving 3 bases between them. CDR3 loop: CAWSVIGELFF. The CDR3 nucleotides are TGTGCCTGGAGTGTTATCGGGGAGCTGTTTTTT. The full variable domain, in which reference TRBV30 and TRBJ2-2 provide the parts outside the CDR3, is SQTIHQWPATLVQPVGSPLSLECTVEGTSNPNLYWYRQAAGRGLQLLFYSVGIGQISSEVPQNLSASRPQDRQFILSSKKLLLSDSGFYLCAWSVIGELFFGEGSRLTVL.

The chain combines TRBV5-1 with TRBJ2-1; a weak D match, TRBD1 (6 bases). CDR3 length: 14 residues. CDR1 SGHRS and CDR2 YFSETQ come from the germline V gene. Trimming shortened V by 3 bases and J by 6 bases, and 13 bases separated the two germline ends. As DNA, the CDR3 is TGCGCCAGCAGCTCGCTGACAGGATCCAATGAGCAGTTCTTC. Translated: CASSSLTGSNEQFF.

The chain carries TRBV18 and TRBJ1-1; 10 nucleotides match TRBD1. The V gene's germline CDR1 is KGHSH and CDR2 LQKENI. The V segment lost 6 bases and the J segment 0 bases; nucleotides outside the gene matches: 7. The CDR3 is 16 amino acids. For the CDR3, the DNA is TGTGCCAGCTCCCAGGGACAGGGGCGGGTGAACACTGAAGCTTTCTTT. Its protein is CASSQGQGRVNTEAFF.

The V gene is TRBV10-3, the J gene TRBJ1-5; D not resolved. Germline lookup yields CDR1 ENHRY and CDR2 SYGVKD. The V gene lost 6 bases and the J gene lost 2 bases, with 11 bases spanning the gap. This CDR3 comprises 14 residues. CDR3 sequence: CAIREGGGNQPQHF. The CDR3 DNA sequence: TGTGCCATCAGGGAGGGTGGGGGCAATCAGCCCCAGCATTTT.

The CDR3 here is CASSRTRRTYEQYF. For the CDR3, the DNA is TGTGCCAGCAGCAGGACACGTCGAACCTACGAGCAGTACTTC. The chain couples TRBV27 to TRBJ2-7, with a weak D call TRBD1 (5 bases). With 6 bases removed from V and 2 bases from J, the gap between germline ends came to 14 bases. In germline, CDR1 is MNHEY, CDR2 SMNVEV (reference sequence). This CDR3 is built from 14 residues.

DNA of the CDR3: TGTGCCAGCAGCTTATCGGGTAGCGGGAGGGCTTACAATGAGCAGTTCTTC. It codes for CASSLSGSGRAYNEQFF. V and J are TRBV7-2 and TRBJ2-1; 11 bases align to TRBD2. The J segment lost 4 bases and the V segment lost 2 bases, leaving 7 bases of the junction unmatched. Germline CDR1 is SGHTA and CDR2 is FQGNSA. The CDR3 is made up of 17 amino acids. Together with reference TRBV7-2 and TRBJ2-1, the CDR3 gives the full variable domain: GAGVSQSPSNKVTEKGKDVELRCDPISGHTALYWYRQSLGQGLEFLIYFQGNSAPDKSGLPSDRFSAERTGGSVSTLTIQRTQQEDSAVYLCASSLSGSGRAYNEQFFGPGTRLTVL.

J is TRBJ2-3 and V is TRBV4-1; 11 nucleotides line up with TRBD2. V dropped 2 bases and J dropped 2; count of bases not matched to a gene: 6. The CDR3 length is 17 residues. Per germline, CDR1 MGHRA and CDR2 YSYEKL. CDR3 in DNA: TGCGCCAGCAGCCAAATTCTAGCGGGAGGACACACAGATACGCAGTATTTT. Translating it yields CASSQILAGGHTDTQYF.

Concerning this clone: A single base is all that separates this from a far larger clone, so a read error is likely. The chain links TRBV7-9 to TRBJ2-1; tentatively, D is TRBD2 (5 bases). Germline V gene lookup returns CDR1 SEHNR and CDR2 FQNEAQ (reference sequence). This CDR3 has 15 residues. The V and J ends lost 5 bases and 0 bases respectively, with 11 bases between them. The CDR3 reads CASSEGRFSYNEQFF. The CDR3 DNA is TGTGCCAGCAGCGAGGGCAGGTTCTCCTACAATGAGCAGTTCTTC.